Below, 26 T cell receptor beta chains from the same sample are listed, as sequenced in a study of blood T cell repertoires in COVID-19 (TCRdb year 2020). The library was obtained by the immunoSEQ multiplex PCR assay. In TCRdb, the immuneACCESS table is reduced to in-frame sequences with V and J assigned. These tables do not hold every clone; where another copy was compared, an unresolved V gene accounts for under half, and the others remain unexplained. The sample table lists 200,000 or so clones, around 80% of them with a count of one. The ten largest make up around 6% of the sample. Sequencing used peripheral blood. Every receptor here comes from a woman in her 70s with acute or convalescent COVID-19.

J is TRBJ2-7 and V is TRBV18; 8 positions match TRBD2. Germline CDR1 KGHSH, CDR2 LQKENI. CDR3 length equals 14 residues. V gave up 2 bases and J gave up 4 bases; unmatched junction bases: 4. CDR3 nucleotide sequence: TGTGCCAGCTCACCATCAGCGGGAGTTTACGAGCAGTACTTC. This sequence encodes CASSPSAGVYEQYF.

The chain uses TRBV20-1 and TRBJ2-2; 9 bases fit TRBD2. This CDR3 contains 15 residues. The junction had 5 bases not matched to a gene; V was cut back by 3 bases and J by 3 bases. The V gene's germline CDR1 is DFQATT and CDR2 SNEGSKA (reference sequence). CDR3 DNA sequence: TGCAGTGCTAGTGATAGCGGGAGCTACACCGGGGAGCTGTTTTTT. Translated, it gives CSASDSGSYTGELFF.

With regard to this clone: The junction shows a germline mismatch at one end, possibly a read error. The V and J genes are TRBV7-7 and TRBJ1-5; D call uncertain. The V gene's germline CDR1 is SSHAT and CDR2 FNYEAQ (reference sequence). The CDR3 has 15 residues. The CDR3 DNA sequence: TGTGCTAGCAGCTTAGGGTACCAGGGCAATCAGCCCCAGCATTTT. Translation: CASSLGYQGNQPQHF.

The chain combines TRBV18 with TRBJ2-7, with a tentative D call TRBD2 (5 bases). From germline, CDR1 is KGHSH and CDR2 LQKENI. The ends were cut back, 3 bases at V and 2 bases at J, with 11 bases in the middle. The CDR3 runs to 14 residues. The CDR3, as DNA: TGTGCCAGCTCACCCGTAAGCGGCGCCTACGAGCAGTACTTC. Residues: CASSPVSGAYEQYF.

The V gene is TRBV18, the J gene TRBJ2-6; D is unresolved. The CDR3 consists of 19 residues. Germline V gene lookup returns CDR1 KGHSH and CDR2 LQKENI. V was trimmed by 3 bases and J by 0 bases, leaving 18 bases between them. The CDR3 bases are TGTGCCAGCTCACCCACGGATCTTGGGCGCCCCTCTGGGGCCAACGTCCTGACTTTC. Its translation: CASSPTDLGRPSGANVLTF.

This clone was recorded only once. The chain combines TRBV7-3 with TRBJ2-3, with D maybe TRBD2 (6 bases). Trimming cost V 5 bases and J 2 bases, with 14 bases left between them. CDR3 length: 15 residues. Germline V CDR1 and CDR2: SGHTA, FQGTGA. In DNA form, the CDR3 reads TGTGCCAGCAGCCTCGGGGGTAGACACACAGATACGCAGTATTTT. It translates to CASSLGGRHTDTQYF.

The sample holds one count of this clone. This chain uses TRBV5-1 with TRBJ1-1; D may be TRBD1 (5 bases). V lost 2 bases and J 5 bases, leaving 16 bases between the germline ends. CDR1 is SGHRS, CDR2 YFSETQ, per germline. The CDR3 runs 15 residues. CDR3 in DNA: TGCGCCAGCAGCTTCATCGGGGGAAGTGGGACTGAAGCTTTCTTT. Its protein product is CASSFIGGSGTEAFF.

The chain joins TRBV7-2 to TRBJ2-7, with 10 bases aligning to TRBD2. Germline CDR1 SGHTA, CDR2 FQGNSA. Unmatched junction bases numbered 6, after V lost 2 bases and J lost 2 bases. The CDR3 spans 16 residues. This CDR3 is CASSLWLAGVPYEQYF. CDR3 sequence (DNA): TGTGCCAGCAGCTTATGGCTAGCGGGAGTTCCCTACGAGCAGTACTTC.

V is TRBV6-1 and J is TRBJ1-5; D unresolved. The CDR3 spans 17 residues. The ends were cut back, 1 base at V and 0 bases at J, with 13 bases in the middle. The germline V gene has CDR1 MNHNS and CDR2 SASEGT. CDR3 sequence reads: CASSEGWAADSNQPQHF. DNA of the CDR3: TGTGCCAGCAGTGAAGGGTGGGCCGCCGATAGCAATCAGCCCCAGCATTTT.

This clone was picked up a small number of times. J is TRBJ2-7 and V is TRBV6-1; perhaps TRBD1 as D (6 bases). Germline CDR1 and CDR2: MNHNS and SASEGT. The CDR3 extends over 15 amino acids. V lost 1 base and J lost 1, with 11 bases in between. The CDR3 sequence: CASSEDRDVSYEQYF. CDR3 coding DNA: TGTGCCAGCAGTGAAGACAGGGACGTATCCTACGAGCAGTACTTC.

This sequence joins TRBV14 and TRBJ2-3; a weak D match, TRBD2 (6 bases). The V end lost 5 bases, the J end lost 4 bases, and 13 bases lay between the germline ends. This CDR3 region has 14 residues. Germline assignment: CDR1 SGHDN and CDR2 FVKESK. CDR3 DNA sequence: TGTGCCAGCAGCGCTGGGACTGATGCAGATACGCAGTATTTT. It codes for CASSAGTDADTQYF.

This sequence joins TRBV28 and TRBJ1-6; TRBD1 aligns across 7 bases. V shed 4 bases, J shed 8 bases, and the junction held 8 bases outside the gene matches. In germline, CDR1 is MDHEN, CDR2 SYDVKM. The CDR3 extends over 15 amino acids. CDR3 nucleotide sequence: TGTGCCAGCAGTTCAAGGGGGCGTTGGTATTCACCCCTCCACTTT. It translates to CASSSRGRWYSPLHF.

The chain is built from TRBV27 and TRBJ1-4; 8 bases are a match to TRBD1. The CDR3 is 17 residues long. Trimming at V came to 6 bases and at J to 0 bases, leaving 9 bases not matched to a gene. Germline V lookup: CDR1 MNHEY, CDR2 SMNVEV (reference sequence). CDR3: CASRTTGTGATNEKLFF. In DNA form, the CDR3 reads TGTGCCAGCAGAACCACCGGGACAGGCGCAACTAATGAAAAACTGTTTTTT.

The rearrangement links TRBV28 to TRBJ2-1, with 10 bases identical to TRBD1. The V gene's germline CDR1 is MDHEN and CDR2 SYDVKM. This CDR3 has 19 residues. Trimming at V came to 5 bases and at J to 0 bases, leaving 13 bases not matched to a gene. CDR3 nucleotides: TGTGCCAGCAGTAGTCCGGGACAGGGGATACTGAGCTCCTACAATGAGCAGTTCTTC. This sequence encodes CASSSPGQGILSSYNEQFF.

V usage is TRBV12-3 or TRBV12-4 and J usage is TRBJ1-2; 9 bases are shared with TRBD1. CDR3 size: 13 residues. V dropped 5 bases and J dropped 6; count of bases not matched to a gene: 4. CDR3 amino acids: CASSPTGGHGYTF. DNA of the CDR3: TGTGCCAGCAGTCCTACAGGGGGCCATGGCTACACCTTC.

This chain's CDR3 is CASSLAQGLAGLGLRETQYF. The CDR3 DNA reads as TGTGCCAGCAGCTTAGCGCAGGGACTAGCGGGCTTGGGTCTTAGGGAGACCCAGTACTTC. V and J are TRBV7-2 and TRBJ2-5; 12 bases fit TRBD2. V dropped 0 bases and J dropped 5; count of bases not matched to a gene: 16. CDR3 length equals 20 residues. Germline lookup yields CDR1 SGHTA and CDR2 FQGNSA.

This chain links TRBV5-1 with TRBJ2-7; 8 positions match TRBD1. The trim removed 4 bases at V and 2 bases at J, leaving 8 bases unmatched. CDR1 is SGHRS, CDR2 YFSETQ, per germline. CDR3 length equals 15 residues. This CDR3 is CASSALTGGAYEQYF. CDR3 sequence (DNA): TGCGCCAGCAGCGCCCTCACAGGGGGAGCCTACGAGCAGTACTTC.

V gene TRBV27 combines with J gene TRBJ2-5, with TRBD2 identical over 12 bases. Trimming took 6 bases from V and 5 from J; bases not matched to a gene: 7. The CDR3 runs to 15 residues. Germline V CDR1 and CDR2: MNHEY, SMNVEV (reference sequence). The CDR3 DNA is TGTGCCAGCAGGCACCTAACTAGCGGGAGGGAGACCCAGTACTTC. Its translation: CASRHLTSGRETQYF.

V gene TRBV11-3 combines with J gene TRBJ2-2; 10 positions match TRBD2. Germline trimming cut 5 bases from V and 4 bases from J; bases unmatched to any gene: 10. This CDR3 contains 17 residues. Germline loops: CDR1 SGHNT, CDR2 YENEEA. CDR3 region: CASSPASGSASTGELFF. As DNA, the CDR3 is TGTGCCAGCAGCCCGGCTAGCGGGAGTGCTAGCACCGGGGAGCTGTTTTTT.

This chain links TRBV7-9 with TRBJ1-4; 8 nucleotides align to TRBD1. V lost 5 bases to trimming and J lost 7 bases; unmatched junction nucleotides: 15. CDR1 is SEHNR, CDR2 FQNEAQ, per germline (reference sequence). The CDR3 covers 17 residues. CDR3 DNA: TGTGCCAGCAGCCCTAGATCCGACAGGGGCAGGAGTGAAAAACTGTTTTTT. Translated, it gives CASSPRSDRGRSEKLFF. Filled out from reference TRBV7-9 and TRBJ1-4, the complete variable domain reads DTGVSQNPRHKITKRGQNVTFRCDPISEHNRLYWYRQTLGQGPEFLTYFQNEAQLEKSRLLSDRFSAERPKGSFSTLEIQRTEQGDSAMYLCASSPRSDRGRSEKLFFGSGTQLSVL.

CDR3 residues: CASSYQGPANEKLFF. The DNA of the CDR3 is TGTGCCAGCAGTTACCAGGGTCCGGCAAATGAAAAACTGTTTTTT. This rearrangement joins TRBV6-5 to TRBJ1-4, with a tentative D call TRBD1 (5 bases). The V gene's germline CDR1 is MNHEY and CDR2 SVGAGI. This CDR3 spans 15 amino acids. Trimming took off 2 bases at V and 5 bases at J, with 12 bases between the two ends.

V gene TRBV6-1 combines with J gene TRBJ2-7; 9 bases are a match to TRBD1. The CDR3 sequence is 16 residues long. J gave up 6 bases and V 0 bases, and 9 bases lay outside the gene matches. In germline, CDR1 is MNHNS, CDR2 SASEGT. The CDR3 DNA reads TGTGCCAGCAGTGAAGCTTGGGACAGGGACTTCTCCGAGCAGTACTTC. Amino acid sequence: CASSEAWDRDFSEQYF.

The chain recombines TRBV27 with TRBJ2-2, with D hard to call. The CDR3 runs to 12 residues. Germline CDR1 reads MNHEY; CDR2 reads SMNVEV (reference sequence). Trimming pared 2 bases from V and 8 bases from J, leaving 6 bases between. The CDR3 nucleotides read TGTGCCAGCAGTTTAACAACAGGGGAGCTGTTTTTT. This translates into CASSLTTGELFF.

The rearrangement links TRBV3-1 (or the pseudogene TRBV3-2) to TRBJ1-1; 10 positions match TRBD1. The CDR3 totals 15 residues. Germline loops: CDR1 LGHDT, CDR2 YNNKEL (reference sequence). The junction had 4 bases not matched to a gene; V was cut back by 3 bases and J by 3 bases. The DNA for the CDR3 is TGTGCCAGCAGCCAGACAGGGGGCAGGGACACTGAAGCTTTCTTT. It yields the protein CASSQTGGRDTEAFF.

This clone has a handful of counts. The chain combines TRBV19 with TRBJ1-6; possibly TRBD1 for D (6 bases). V lost 2 bases, J lost 7 bases, and 6 bases lay in between. The CDR3 extends over 13 amino acids. Germline V gene data show CDR1 as LNHDA and CDR2 as SQIVND (reference sequence). The CDR3, as DNA: TGTGCCAGTAGTATAAGGGGGAATTCACCCCTCCACTTT. This encodes CASSIRGNSPLHF. The whole variable domain, filled in from reference TRBV19 and TRBJ1-6, reads DGGITQSPKYLFRKEGQNVTLSCEQNLNHDAMYWYRQDPGQGLRLIYYSQIVNDFQKGDIAEGYSVSREKKESFPLTVTSAQKNPTAFYLCASSIRGNSPLHFGNGTRLTVT.

In this sample, this clone turned up a few times. The rearrangement joins TRBV19 to TRBJ2-7; TRBD2 agrees at 14 bases. This CDR3 is built from 15 residues. CDR1 is LNHDA and CDR2 is SQIVND in the germline V gene (reference sequence). Trimming took 3 bases from V and 5 from J; bases not matched to a gene: 3. This CDR3 is CASSMRTSGRNEQYF. CDR3 coding DNA: TGTGCCAGTAGTATGAGGACTAGCGGGAGGAACGAGCAGTACTTC.